Listed below are T cell receptor beta chains from one sample, sequenced in a study of cytomegalovirus exposure and HLA in healthy donors. The repertoire was sequenced with immunoSEQ multiplex PCR; TCRdb's copy has only in-frame clones and lacks some. The sample holds approximately 170,000 clones, approximately 79% seen once. What was sequenced was PBMCs. The receptors come from a human donor in good health. The CDR3 runs from the conserved cysteine through the conserved F or W. The D gene is left open where the match is weak. Size is stated for part of the rows, as once, few or many counts, or as a class when the clone is expanded.

CASRERGGTYEQYF | TGTGCCAGTAGAGAGCGGGGGGGTACCTACGAGCAGTACTTC | TRBJ2-7 | TRBV19 | few | TRBD2
CASSSTGTYEQYF | TGTGCCAGCAGCTCGACAGGGACCTACGAGCAGTACTTC | TRBJ2-7 | TRBV7-9 | . | TRBD1
CASSSWTARVIVHALYF | TGTGCCAGCAGCTCCTGGACAGCACGCGTTATAGTCCACGCCCTGTACTTC | TRBJ2-5 | TRBV7-9 | once | .
CASSRDRDTEAFF | TGTGCCAGCAGCAGGGACAGGGACACTGAAGCTTTCTTT | TRBJ1-1 | TRBV9 | . | TRBD1
CASTDWDRGYSNQPQHF | TGTGCCAGTACCGACTGGGACAGGGGATATAGCAATCAGCCCCAGCATTTT | TRBJ1-5 | TRBV19 | . | TRBD1
CASGGGGIAAFF | TGTGCCAGCGGCGGGGGGGGAATCGCGGCTTTCTTT | TRBJ1-1 | TRBV7-8 | . | .
CASSFPTGGGSVGYTF | TGTGCCAGCAGTTTCCCGACAGGGGGAGGATCGGTGGGCTACACCTTC | TRBJ1-2 | TRBV28 | . | TRBD1
CASSPAGYGWNQPQHF | TGTGCCAGCAGTCCTGCAGGGTATGGATGGAATCAGCCCCAGCATTTT | TRBJ1-5 | TRBV27 | . | .
CASSTRENYEQYF | TGTGCCAGTAGTACCCGGGAAAATTACGAGCAGTACTTC | TRBJ2-7 | TRBV19 | . | .
CASSYRDLLRSGYTF | TGTGCCAGCAGTTACCGGGATCTACTAAGAAGTGGCTACACCTTC | TRBJ1-2 | TRBV6-7 | . | .
CASRQGALFEKLFF | TGTGCCAGCCGACAGGGGGCTCTTTTCGAAAAACTGTTTTTT | TRBJ1-4 | TRBV5-4 | . | TRBD1
CASKTAPAETQYF | TGTGCCAGCAAGACTGCCCCAGCAGAGACCCAGTACTTC | TRBJ2-5 | TRBV2 | once | .
CASSLVPGDYYEQYF | TGTGCCAGCAGCTTAGTACCGGGTGACTACTACGAGCAGTACTTC | TRBJ2-7 | TRBV7-2 | . | .
CAISEISGQGNQPQHF | TGTGCCATCAGTGAGATTTCGGGACAGGGGAATCAGCCCCAGCATTTT | TRBJ1-5 | TRBV10-3 | once | TRBD1
CASSGEQGNRYNEQFF | TGTGCCAGCAGCGGGGAACAGGGGAATAGGTACAATGAGCAGTTCTTC | TRBJ2-1 | TRBV25-1 | . | TRBD1
CASSQHRDRGTNEQFF | TGTGCCAGCAGCCAGCACCGGGACAGGGGTACCAATGAGCAGTTCTTC | TRBJ2-1 | TRBV14 | . | TRBD1
CASSQGQRNIQYF | TGCGCCAGCAGCCAAGGACAGAGGAACATTCAGTACTTC | TRBJ2-4 | TRBV4-3 | . | .
CASSSLDRVINEQYF | TGTGCCAGCAGTTCTCTTGACAGGGTAATCAACGAGCAGTACTTC | TRBJ2-7 | TRBV6-1 | . | TRBD1
CASSISGETQYF | TGTGCCAGTAGTATTAGCGGGGAGACCCAGTACTTC | TRBJ2-5 | TRBV19 | . | TRBD2
CASSLVGGAGATDTQYF | TGTGCCAGCAGCTTAGTCGGCGGAGCGGGGGCAACAGATACGCAGTATTTT | TRBJ2-3 | TRBV7-2 | . | TRBD2
CATSRGDTRVNEKLFF | TGTGCCACCAGCAGGGGGGACACTCGGGTTAATGAAAAACTGTTTTTT | TRBJ1-4 | TRBV15 | . | .
CASRLAWLRLVHTEAFF | TGTGCAAGTCGCTTAGCTTGGTTGCGATTGGTTCACACTGAAGCTTTCTTT | TRBJ1-1 | TRBV12-2 | . | .
CASSYEGQGGNSPLHF | TGTGCCAGCAGTTACGAGGGACAGGGCGGGAATTCACCCCTCCACTTT | TRBJ1-6 | TRBV6-5 | . | TRBD1
CSSSRTVLFYGYTF | TGTTCCAGCAGCCGGACAGTGCTCTTCTATGGCTACACCTTC | TRBJ1-2 | TRBV7-9 | . | .
CASRETGEGYGYTF | TGTGCCAGTAGGGAGACGGGGGAAGGCTATGGCTACACCTTC | TRBJ1-2 | TRBV19 | . | .
CASSLSVESHEQYF | TGTGCCAGCAGCCTATCGGTGGAGAGCCACGAGCAGTACTTC | TRBJ2-7 | TRBV13 | . | .
CASRDWTVKRTQYF | TGTGCCAGCAGAGACTGGACAGTCAAGAGGACCCAGTACTTC | TRBJ2-5 | TRBV5-4 | . | .
CASSTTSGAYNEQFF | TGTGCCAGTAGTACGACTAGCGGGGCCTACAATGAGCAGTTCTTC | TRBJ2-1 | TRBV19 | . | TRBD2
CASSFSGTVSYNEQFF | TGTGCCAGCAGCTTTTCAGGTACCGTCTCCTACAATGAGCAGTTCTTC | TRBJ2-1 | TRBV13 | . | .
CASSPRTGGGETQYF | TGTGCCAGCAGCCCAAGGACAGGGGGTGGAGAGACCCAGTACTTC | TRBJ2-5 | TRBV9 | . | TRBD1
CASSLLAGGTRDTQYF | TGTGCCAGCAGCTTACTAGCGGGGGGCACTAGGGATACGCAGTATTTT | TRBJ2-3 | TRBV11-1 | . | TRBD2
CASSLLAAQETQYF | TGTGCCAGCAGCTTACTAGCGGCCCAAGAGACCCAGTACTTC | TRBJ2-5 | TRBV5-6 | few | TRBD2
CASSLMDREDTQYF | TGTGCCAGCAGCTTAATGGACAGGGAAGATACGCAGTATTTT | TRBJ2-3 | TRBV11-2 | . | TRBD1
CASVATRDSTNTGELFF | TGCGCCAGCGTCGCTACTCGAGACAGTACGAACACCGGGGAGCTGTTTTTT | TRBJ2-2 | TRBV5-1 | . | .
CASSPGTSGARYQETQYF | TGTGCCAGCTCACCCGGGACTAGCGGGGCTCGGTACCAAGAGACCCAGTACTTC | TRBJ2-5 | TRBV18 | . | TRBD2
CASSLVGGTGDAYEQYF | TGTGCCAGCAGCTTAGTGGGGGGGACAGGGGATGCCTACGAGCAGTACTTC | TRBJ2-7 | TRBV7-9 | . | TRBD1
CASKGGFSEAFF | TGTGCCAGCAAGGGAGGATTCTCTGAAGCTTTCTTT | TRBJ1-1 | TRBV7-9 | . | .
CASSLPGQGACGYTF | TGTGCCAGCAGCTTACCGGGACAGGGGGCTTGCGGCTACACCTTC | TRBJ1-2 | TRBV7-2 | . | TRBD1
CASSGGLQDSVRSYNSPLHF | TGTGCCAGTAGTGGGGGGTTACAGGATTCAGTGAGGTCCTATAATTCACCCCTCCACTTT | TRBJ1-6 | TRBV19 | . | .
CASSLSGEFGDEQFF | TGTGCCAGCAGCCTGAGCGGGGAGTTTGGGGATGAGCAGTTCTTC | TRBJ2-1 | TRBV5-4 | . | TRBD2
CASSSDGRGRDDTF | TGTGCCAGCAGCTCCGACGGCAGGGGGCGGGACGACACCTTC | TRBJ1-2 | TRBV5-4 | few | TRBD1